The source of this T cell receptor (beta chain) is a study of T cell repertoires in cytomegalovirus infection. There are a few counts of this clonotype. Its antigen is undetermined. Each CDR3 protein is one row after TCRdb ran MiXCR on the reads. This sample carries fewer than 950,000 distinct CDR3 sequences, 30% to 35% of them seen once, and the ten largest clones take 9.5% to 15%. The CDR3 is 14 residues long. Trimming at V came to 4 bases and at J to 4 bases, leaving 6 bases not matched to a gene. The germline gives CDR1 SGHVS, CDR2 FQNEAQ. The chain links TRBV7-8 to TRBJ1-1; 7 positions agree with TRBD1. This specimen was cultured CD8+ T cells from PBMCs, taken from culture after CMV antigen stimulation. The sequence was collected from a human donor in good health (CMV status not recorded). Some clones in this sample may be carry-over from other donors' samples. The CDR3 DNA reads TGTGCCAGCAGCTGGGACAGTGGGGTCACTGAAGCTTTCTTT. Protein: CASSWDSGVTEAFF.